This T cell receptor (beta chain) is drawn from a study of blood T cell repertoires in COVID-19. Study as a whole: The United States, Italy and Spain were the sources of the acute and convalescent COVID-19 samples. PBMCs, B-cell-depleted T cells, or T cells were the source of the cDNA or gDNA that made up the material.

Methods used by the authors: Nucleated cell counts were estimated from reference gene primer amplification. Sequenced by immunoSEQ multiplex PCR; TCRdb stores in-frame clones only, minus some. D and trimming come from the DNA, and the V and J calls and clone size come from that table. Counted here are about 25,000 clones, around 90% occurring once; the ten biggest clones make up about 8%. Trimming took 10 bases from V and 4 from J, leaving 17 bases between them. CDR1 is LNHDA, CDR2 SQIVND, per germline (reference sequence). CDR3 length: 14 residues. Sequenced input: peripheral blood. The chain uses TRBV19 and TRBJ1-5, with D possibly being TRBD1 (5 bases). This receptor was obtained from a man aged 50-60 years with active COVID-19. CDR3 in amino acids: CATCLGHPNQPQHF. CDR3 DNA sequence: TGTGCCACTTGCCTTGGACACCCGAATCAGCCCCAGCATTTT.